The 11 T cell receptor beta chains below were found in one sample sequenced in a study of human T cells and chemical hapten exposure. Time point noted: pre-sensitization, week 0. The treatment denotes: therapeutic diphenylcyclopropenone sensitization with weekly scalp DPC. TCRdb reanalysed the RACE reads using MiXCR and keeps one entry per CDR3 protein. Altogether under 65,000 distinct CDR3 sequences are present, 9.4% being singletons, with the ten largest covering roughly 13%. The source material was whole blood, sampled in connection with sensitization to the hapten diphenylcyclopropenone (DPC). These receptors all stem from a woman between 35 and 50 years old with alopecia areata. Some clones in this sample may be carry-over from other donors' samples.

The sample holds a few counts of this clonotype. The rearrangement links TRBV5-1 to TRBJ1-4, with D hard to call. The CDR3 runs 14 residues. Germline CDR1 SGHRS, CDR2 YFSETQ. Trimming removed 7 bases from V and 2 bases from J, with 12 bases in between. CDR3 loop: CASSVGGTNEKLFF. The CDR3 nucleotides read TGCGCCAGCTCGGTCGGAGGCACTAATGAAAAACTGTTTTTT.

J is TRBJ2-5 and V is TRBV5-1; 8 positions agree with TRBD2. The CDR3 has 14 residues. V gave up 2 bases and J gave up 4 bases; unmatched junction bases: 4. Germline CDR1 is SGHRS and CDR2 is YFSETQ. The CDR3: CASSFSGGIETQYF. CDR3 DNA: TGCGCCAGCAGCTTCAGCGGGGGAATAGAGACCCAGTACTTC.

This clonotype was picked up a small number of times. The rearrangement links TRBV13 to TRBJ1-1; possible D gene TRBD1, 6 bases. Trimming stripped 4 bases from V and 5 bases from J, with 14 bases between. The length of the CDR3 is 14 residues. Germline CDR1 and CDR2: PRHDT and FYEKMQ (reference sequence). This CDR3 reads CASSSTQGKTEAFF. CDR3 coding DNA: TGTGCCAGCAGCTCAACACAGGGAAAGACTGAAGCTTTCTTT.

This clonotype has at least ten counts. J is TRBJ1-1 and V is TRBV10-2, with TRBD1 as a possible D gene (5 bases). Germline values: CDR1 WSHSY, CDR2 SAAADI. Trimming took 6 bases from V and 0 from J, leaving 17 bases between them. The CDR3 has 16 amino acids. The CDR3 spells CASRPRQRRLNTEAFF. Written as DNA, the CDR3 is TGCGCCAGCAGACCGAGACAGCGGAGACTGAACACTGAAGCTTTCTTT.

This clonotype was observed a handful of times. The gene calls are TRBV7-6 and TRBJ1-5, with no clear D. This CDR3 has 13 residues. The germline V and J ends were trimmed by 5 bases and 2 bases, with 7 bases remaining between them. Germline CDR1 SGHVS, CDR2 FNYEAQ. DNA for the CDR3: TGTGCCAGCAGCCTAGGGCGCAATCAGCCCCAGCATTTT. Its protein is CASSLGRNQPQHF.

This clonotype was found many times. The genes are TRBV20-1 and TRBJ2-5; TRBD2 might be the D (6 bases). This CDR3 comprises 16 residues. V was cut by 1 base and J by 4 bases, with 19 bases left in between. Per germline, CDR1 DFQATT and CDR2 SNEGSKA (reference sequence). This CDR3 is CSARVAGSRYRETQYF. In DNA form, the CDR3 reads TGCAGTGCTAGAGTTGCGGGGTCCAGGTACCGAGAGACCCAGTACTTC.

This clonotype was seen many times. The rearrangement joins TRBV7-2 to TRBJ2-3, with 13 bases lining up with TRBD2. J lost 5 bases, V lost 5 bases, and 4 bases had no gene match. In germline, CDR1 is SGHTA, CDR2 FQGNSA. The length of the CDR3 is 15 residues. The CDR3 loop is CASSVGLAGVDTQYF. CDR3 DNA: TGTGCCAGCAGCGTCGGACTAGCGGGGGTAGATACGCAGTATTTT.

This clonotype was observed many times. The chain joins TRBV7-3 to TRBJ1-5, with D unclear. The CDR3 totals 13 residues. Trimming stripped 3 bases from V and 4 bases from J, with 7 bases between. CDR1 and CDR2 (germline): SGHTA, FQGTGA. The CDR3 DNA reads TGTGCCAGCAGCTTGGGCGCGAATCAGCCCCAGCATTTT. Residues: CASSLGANQPQHF.

This clonotype appeared many times. The chain is built from TRBV11-2 and TRBJ2-7; D call uncertain. The CDR3 sequence is 12 residues long. Germline assignment: CDR1 SGHAT and CDR2 FQNNGV. The V and J ends lost 0 bases and 6 bases respectively, with 6 bases between them. The CDR3 sequence is CASSLEFTEQYF. DNA of the CDR3: TGTGCCAGCAGCTTAGAATTCACCGAGCAGTACTTC. The variable domain in full, with the rest retrieved from reference TRBV11-2 and TRBJ2-7, is EAGVAQSPRYKIIEKRQSVAFWCNPISGHATLYWYQQILGQGPKLLIQFQNNGVVDDSQLPKDRFSAERLKGVDSTLKIQPAKLEDSAVYLCASSLEFTEQYFGPGTRLTVT.

This clonotype was found many times. The chain carries TRBV29-1 and TRBJ1-4; a weak D match, TRBD1 (5 bases). The CDR3 sequence is 13 residues long. The V and J ends lost 4 bases and 7 bases respectively, with 13 bases between them. CDR1 is SQVTM and CDR2 is ANQGSEA in the germline V gene. CDR3: CSVVRDGGEKLFF. The DNA for the CDR3 is TGCAGCGTTGTTCGGGACGGAGGTGAAAAACTGTTTTTT.

At least ten counts were recorded for this clonotype. The V call is TRBV12-5, the J call TRBJ1-6; D is perhaps TRBD1 (6 bases). The CDR3 loop spans 15 amino acids. Germline V gene data show CDR1 as LGHNT and CDR2 as FRNRAP. Trimming cost V 7 bases and J 6 bases, with 16 bases left between them. The DNA of the CDR3 is TGTGCTAGTGCCCTAGTGGACAGCTCTAATTCACCCCTCCACTTT. Protein: CASALVDSSNSPLHF.